This is a list of T cell receptor beta chains from one sample in a study of Graves' ophthalmopathy and Graves' hyperthyroidism. TCRdb independently ran MiXCR on the multiplex PCR reads; one entry per CDR3 protein. The sample lists 300,000 to 400,000 distinct CDR3 sequences, about 17% occurring once. Material for sequencing was peripheral blood. The source is an adult man with Graves' ophthalmopathy. CDR3s include the opening cysteine and the closing phenylalanine or tryptophan.

J gene: TRBJ1-1; V gene: TRBV12-3/TRBV12-4; CDR3 protein: CASSPPIDGTEAFF
J gene: TRBJ2-7; V gene: TRBV19; CDR3 protein: CASSAAHEQYF
J gene: TRBJ2-5; V gene: TRBV24-1; CDR3 protein: CATSEWDRSQETQYF
J gene: TRBJ1-5; V gene: TRBV28; CDR3 protein: CASSFGQRAQHF
J gene: TRBJ1-1; V gene: TRBV12-3/TRBV12-4; CDR3 protein: CASSRQLRTEAFF
J gene: TRBJ1-5; V gene: TRBV19; CDR3 protein: CASSMGQGRNQPQHF
J gene: TRBJ1-5; V gene: TRBV19; CDR3 protein: CASSTGLNQPQHF
J gene: TRBJ2-5; V gene: TRBV6-5; CDR3 protein: CASSYSPSGGETQYF
J gene: TRBJ2-6; V gene: TRBV6-2/TRBV6-3; CDR3 protein: CASSWTDSGANVLTF
J gene: TRBJ1-2; V gene: TRBV6-1; CDR3 protein: CATGGLNYGYTF
J gene: TRBJ1-6; V gene: TRBV6-2/TRBV6-3; CDR3 protein: CASSRGPFLHF
J gene: TRBJ1-5; V gene: TRBV28; CDR3 protein: CASSELGGGNQPQHF
J gene: TRBJ1-2; V gene: TRBV6-1; CDR3 protein: CASSVAFDRGGHGYTF
J gene: TRBJ1-1; V gene: TRBV6-2/TRBV6-3; CDR3 protein: CASSTGGIRMNTEAFF
J gene: TRBJ1-1; V gene: TRBV15; CDR3 protein: CATSWRTSIPEAFF
J gene: TRBJ2-7; V gene: TRBV28; CDR3 protein: CASSSGQPGVGEQYF
J gene: TRBJ2-5; V gene: TRBV4-1; CDR3 protein: CASSQVPGLAGTKETQYF
J gene: TRBJ1-1; V gene: TRBV7-9; CDR3 protein: CASSLVWTGETEAFF
J gene: TRBJ1-1; V gene: TRBV6-5; CDR3 protein: CASTSPGREAYF
J gene: TRBJ1-1; V gene: TRBV7-8; CDR3 protein: CASSLGRWMNTEAFF
J gene: TRBJ1-1; V gene: TRBV6-5; CDR3 protein: CASSYQGLNTEAFF
J gene: TRBJ1-5; V gene: TRBV6-2/TRBV6-3; CDR3 protein: CASRDTGAQSQPQHF
J gene: TRBJ2-7; V gene: TRBV10-3; CDR3 protein: CAIRSKISYEQYF
J gene: TRBJ2-7; V gene: TRBV20-1; CDR3 protein: CSAWRSYEQYF
J gene: TRBJ2-7; V gene: TRBV13; CDR3 protein: CASSSPHKGTYEQYF
J gene: TRBJ2-7; V gene: TRBV30; CDR3 protein: CAWSVALDYEQYF
J gene: TRBJ2-5; V gene: TRBV12-3/TRBV12-4; CDR3 protein: CASSYSRGRGDETQYF
J gene: TRBJ2-7; V gene: TRBV27; CDR3 protein: CASSLGRGRTYEQYF
J gene: TRBJ2-7; V gene: TRBV6-1; CDR3 protein: CASSQGQNYEQYF
J gene: TRBJ2-5; V gene: TRBV5-4; CDR3 protein: CASSRTGGGETQYF
J gene: TRBJ1-1; V gene: TRBV19; CDR3 protein: CASSLRPGRTEAFF
J gene: TRBJ1-5; V gene: TRBV6-1; CDR3 protein: CASSATGGINQPQHF
J gene: TRBJ1-5; V gene: TRBV7-2; CDR3 protein: CASSRTISNQPQHF
J gene: TRBJ1-1; V gene: TRBV5-6; CDR3 protein: CASSSNLRGRVTEAFF
J gene: TRBJ1-3; V gene: TRBV7-2; CDR3 protein: CASSPGLDSGNTIYF
J gene: TRBJ1-5; V gene: TRBV20-1; CDR3 protein: CSARDLFGQPQHF
J gene: TRBJ1-2; V gene: TRBV6-5; CDR3 protein: CASSYLDSSNYGYTF
J gene: TRBJ2-2; V gene: TRBV11-1; CDR3 protein: CASSFSGGTGELFF
J gene: TRBJ2-7; V gene: TRBV10-3; CDR3 protein: CAITGQGPNEQYF
J gene: TRBJ2-7; V gene: TRBV20-1; CDR3 protein: CSAIWLAGGYEQYF
J gene: TRBJ2-7; V gene: TRBV12-3/TRBV12-4; CDR3 protein: CASTHTGSSYEQYF
J gene: TRBJ2-7; V gene: TRBV7-9; CDR3 protein: CASSLQGQPNGEQYF
J gene: TRBJ1-1; V gene: TRBV9; CDR3 protein: CASSVAWGADTEAFF
J gene: TRBJ2-7; V gene: TRBV5-1; CDR3 protein: CASSLPGLNNHLSYEQYF
J gene: TRBJ2-2; V gene: TRBV6-4; CDR3 protein: CASSAVAGRGTGELFF
J gene: TRBJ1-2; V gene: TRBV20-1; CDR3 protein: CSARDSRQERYGYTF